Listed here are 6 T cell receptor beta chains from one sample, sequenced in a study of blood T cell repertoires in COVID-19. The method was immunoSEQ multiplex PCR; TCRdb's version includes in-frame clones alone and lacks a portion of them. The table lists tens of thousands of clones, 60% to 85% of them singletons. The sequenced sample consisted of peripheral blood. Receptors were obtained from a man between 65 and 85 years old with acute or convalescent COVID-19.

This clone was detected only once. The genes are TRBV7-2 and TRBJ2-7; a possible D gene is TRBD2 (5 bases). Trimming cost V 4 bases and J 4 bases, with 11 bases left between them. The germline V gene has CDR1 SGHTA and CDR2 FQGNSA. This CDR3 comprises 13 residues. CDR3 in DNA: TGTGCCAGCAGCTCCTGGACTTCTTACGAGCAGTACTTC. As protein: CASSSWTSYEQYF. Filled out from reference TRBV7-2 and TRBJ2-7, the complete variable domain reads GAGVSQSPSNKVTEKGKDVELRCDPISGHTALYWYRQSLGQGLEFLIYFQGNSAPDKSGLPSDRFSAERTGGSVSTLTIQRTQQEDSAVYLCASSSWTSYEQYFGPGTRLTVT.

The chain recombines TRBV5-1 with TRBJ2-3; 9 bases are a match to TRBD1. CDR1 SGHRS and CDR2 YFSETQ come from the germline V gene. J gave up 5 bases and V 0 bases, and 7 bases lay outside the gene matches. This CDR3 is 16 amino acids long. CDR3 coding DNA: TGCGCCAGCAGCTTGGCCCGAACAGGGGGCGGAGATACGCAGTATTTT. It codes for CASSLARTGGGDTQYF. The entire variable domain, with the rest obtained from reference TRBV5-1 and TRBJ2-3, is as follows: KAGVTQTPRYLIKTRGQQVTLSCSPISGHRSVSWYQQTPGQGLQFLFEYFSETQRNKGNFPGRFSGRQFSNSRSEMNVSTLELGDSALYLCASSLARTGGGDTQYFGPGTRLTVL.

The chain recombines TRBV15 with TRBJ2-3; D not certain. Germline CDR1 and CDR2: LNHNV and YYDKDF (reference sequence). This CDR3 has 16 amino acids. V was cut by 1 base and J by 0 bases, with 11 bases left in between. CDR3 loop: CATSRGVGGSTDTQYF. CDR3 bases: TGTGCCACCAGCAGAGGTGTCGGCGGTAGCACAGATACGCAGTATTTT.

There are many counts of this clone. The chain joins TRBV28 to TRBJ2-6; 8 bases align to TRBD1. Germline CDR1 and CDR2: MDHEN and SYDVKM. The CDR3 covers 17 residues. The ends lost 4 bases at V and 3 bases at J; junction bases unmatched: 8. The CDR3 nucleotides read TGTGCCAGCAGTTCCTATGGACAGGGCGGTGGGGCCAACGTCCTGACTTTC. Its translation is CASSSYGQGGGANVLTF. Together with reference TRBV28 and TRBJ2-6, the CDR3 gives the full variable domain: DVKVTQSSRYLVKRTGEKVFLECVQDMDHENMFWYRQDPGLGLRLIYFSYDVKMKEKGDIPEGYSVSREKKERFSLILESASTNQTSMYLCASSSYGQGGGANVLTFGAGSRLTVL.

By sample fraction, this clone is medium-sized. This sequence joins TRBV5-1 and TRBJ1-6; TRBD1 matches at 10 bases. CDR1 and CDR2 from the germline V gene are SGHRS and YFSETQ. The CDR3 contains 16 residues. V lost 0 bases to trimming and J lost 7 bases; unmatched junction nucleotides: 4. CDR3 coding DNA: TGCGCCAGCAGCTTGGGAGGGACAGGGGAAAATTCACCCCTCCACTTT. It is translated as CASSLGGTGENSPLHF.

The chain combines TRBV5-5 with TRBJ2-7, with a tentative D call TRBD1 (6 bases). V lost 0 bases and J 0 bases, leaving 16 bases between the germline ends. The CDR3 spans 17 residues. Germline V CDR1 and CDR2: SGHKS, YYEKEE (reference sequence). In DNA form, the CDR3 reads TGTGCCAGCAGCTTGGGGGTAGGGACACCCAGCTCCTACGAGCAGTACGTC. Translation gives CASSLGVGTPSSYEQYV.